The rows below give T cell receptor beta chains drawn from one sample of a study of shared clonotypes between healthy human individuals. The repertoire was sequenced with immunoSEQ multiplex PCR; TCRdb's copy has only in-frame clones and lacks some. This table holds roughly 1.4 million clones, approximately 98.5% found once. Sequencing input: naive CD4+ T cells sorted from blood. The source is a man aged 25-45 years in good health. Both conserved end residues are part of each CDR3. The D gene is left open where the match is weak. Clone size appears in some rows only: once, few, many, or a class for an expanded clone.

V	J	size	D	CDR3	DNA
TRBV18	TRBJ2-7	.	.	CASSPVLGIYEQYF	TGTGCCAGCTCCCCCGTGCTGGGGATCTACGAGCAGTACTTC
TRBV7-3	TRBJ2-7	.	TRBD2	CASSLGTSGKPPSSYEQYF	TGTGCCAGCAGCTTGGGGACTAGCGGAAAGCCACCTAGCTCCTACGAGCAGTACTTC
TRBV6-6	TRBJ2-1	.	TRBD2	CASTTSGSAPHNEQFF	TGTGCCAGCACAACTAGCGGGAGTGCCCCCCACAATGAGCAGTTCTTC
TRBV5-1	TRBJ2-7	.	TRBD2	CASSLIGQAGGEQYF	TGCGCCAGCAGCTTGATCGGCCAGGCCGGGGGGGAGCAGTACTTC
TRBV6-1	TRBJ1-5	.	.	CASSEAFDQPQHF	TGTGCCAGCAGTGAAGCTTTCGATCAGCCCCAGCATTTT
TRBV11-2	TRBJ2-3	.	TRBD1	CASRLLPRDSSTDTQYF	TGTGCCAGCAGACTACTACCCAGGGACAGCAGCACAGATACGCAGTATTTT
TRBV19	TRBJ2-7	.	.	CASSPAASSYEQYF	TGTGCCAGTAGTCCGGCGGCAAGCTCCTACGAGCAGTACTTC
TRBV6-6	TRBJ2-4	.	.	CASSYFRENIQYF	TGTGCCAGCAGTTACTTCAGGGAAAACATTCAGTACTTC
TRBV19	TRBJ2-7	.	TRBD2	CARGGTSGRKYEQYF	TGTGCCAGGGGAGGGACTAGCGGGAGGAAGTACGAGCAGTACTTC
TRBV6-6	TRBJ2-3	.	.	CASSWRLDTQYF	TGTGCCAGCAGTTGGAGATTAGATACGCAGTATTTT
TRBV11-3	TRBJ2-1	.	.	CASSSANEQFF	TGTGCCAGCAGCTCGGCTAATGAGCAGTTCTTC
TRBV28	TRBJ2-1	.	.	CASHRAEFNEQFF	TGTGCCAGCCACCGTGCGGAATTCAATGAGCAGTTCTTC
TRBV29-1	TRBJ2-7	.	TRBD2	CSAGASGSTYEQYF	TGCAGCGCTGGGGCTAGCGGGAGTACCTACGAGCAGTACTTC
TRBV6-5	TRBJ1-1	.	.	CASSYSFLDSNTEAFF	TGTGCCAGCAGTTACTCGTTTCTAGATTCGAACACTGAAGCTTTCTTT
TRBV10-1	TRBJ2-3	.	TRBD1	CASSESGQGKDTQYF	TGCGCCAGCAGTGAGTCGGGACAGGGTAAAGATACGCAGTATTTT
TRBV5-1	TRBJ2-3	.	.	CASSPQQDTQYF	TGCGCCAGCAGCCCCCAACAGGATACGCAGTATTTT
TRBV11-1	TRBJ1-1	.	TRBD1	CASSLGQGWNTEAFF	TGTGCCAGCAGCTTGGGACAGGGATGGAACACTGAAGCTTTCTTT
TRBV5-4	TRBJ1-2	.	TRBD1	CASSPDRGYGYTF	TGTGCCAGCAGCCCGGACAGGGGTTATGGCTACACCTTC
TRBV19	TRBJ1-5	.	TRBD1	CASNLDRGSNQPQHF	TGTGCCAGTAACCTGGACAGGGGCAGCAATCAGCCCCAGCATTTT
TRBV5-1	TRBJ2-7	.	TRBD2	CASSSPAGAVSHEQYF	TGCGCCAGCAGTTCCCCAGCGGGAGCTGTCTCCCACGAGCAGTACTTC
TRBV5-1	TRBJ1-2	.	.	CASSEMQGFSGYTF	TGCGCCAGCAGCGAAATGCAGGGTTTTAGTGGCTACACCTTC
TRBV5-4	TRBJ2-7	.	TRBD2	CASSLAAGGPKEQYF	TGTGCCAGCAGCTTGGCAGCGGGAGGGCCGAAAGAGCAGTACTTC
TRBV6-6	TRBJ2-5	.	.	CASSYRSAGRGETQYF	TGTGCCAGCAGTTACCGCTCAGCGGGAAGGGGGGAGACCCAGTACTTC
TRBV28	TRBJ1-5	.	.	CASSLNMDTRSFKPQHF	TGTGCCAGCAGTTTAAATATGGATACCAGGTCTTTCAAGCCCCAGCATTTT
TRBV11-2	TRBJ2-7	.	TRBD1	CASSTQQGAGEQYF	TGTGCCAGCAGCACCCAACAGGGGGCAGGGGAGCAGTACTTC
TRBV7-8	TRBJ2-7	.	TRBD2	CASSLVASGRISEQYF	TGTGCCAGCAGCTTAGTGGCTAGCGGGAGAATCTCCGAGCAGTACTTC
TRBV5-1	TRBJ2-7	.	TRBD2	CASSLGRGGPGGEQYF	TGCGCCAGCAGCTTGGGTCGCGGGGGGCCGGGAGGCGAGCAGTACTTC
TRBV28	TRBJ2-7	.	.	CASSLPRGSSYEQYF	TGTGCCAGCAGTCTCCCCCGCGGCAGCTCCTACGAGCAGTACTTC
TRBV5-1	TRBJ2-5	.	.	CASSLVVSGQETQYF	TGCGCCAGCAGCTTGGTTGTTAGCGGACAAGAGACCCAGTACTTC
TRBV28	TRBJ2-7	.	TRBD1	CASSTGGACYF	TGTGCCAGCTCCACAGGGGGCGCGTGCTACTTC
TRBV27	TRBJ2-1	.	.	CASSMRSEGAFNEQFF	TGTGCCAGCAGCATGAGATCAGAAGGGGCCTTCAATGAGCAGTTCTTC
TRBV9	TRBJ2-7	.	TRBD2	CASSVEGTSGYEQYF	TGTGCCAGCAGCGTAGAAGGGACTAGCGGATACGAGCAGTACTTC
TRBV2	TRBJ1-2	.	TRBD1	CASSDQGAWYGYTF	TGTGCCAGCAGTGACCAGGGGGCTTGGTATGGCTACACCTTC
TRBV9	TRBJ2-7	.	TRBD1	CASSVGPRDSNEQYF	TGTGCCAGCAGCGTAGGTCCACGGGACAGTAACGAGCAGTACTTC
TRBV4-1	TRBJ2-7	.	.	CASSPNGGPREQYF	TGCGCCAGCAGCCCCAACGGAGGGCCTCGCGAGCAGTACTTC
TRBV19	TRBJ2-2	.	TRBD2	CASTKTSGNTGELFF	TGTGCCAGTACCAAGACTAGCGGTAACACCGGGGAGCTGTTTTTT
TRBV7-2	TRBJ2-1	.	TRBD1	CASSLDRGRNEQFF	TGTGCCAGCAGCTTGGACAGGGGGCGCAATGAGCAGTTCTTC
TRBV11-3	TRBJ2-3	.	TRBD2	CASSLRLAGDSDTQYF	TGTGCCAGCAGCTTACGACTAGCGGGAGACTCAGATACGCAGTATTTT
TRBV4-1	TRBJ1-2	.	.	CASSPPLTPGYTF	TGCGCCAGCAGCCCGCCCCTGACCCCTGGCTACACCTTC
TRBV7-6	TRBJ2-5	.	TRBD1	CASSFARGQGVYF	TGTGCCAGCAGCTTCGCCCGAGGACAGGGGGTCTACTTC
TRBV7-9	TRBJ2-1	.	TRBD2	CASSTTSGSYNEQFF	TGTGCCAGCAGCACCACTAGCGGGAGTTACAATGAGCAGTTCTTC
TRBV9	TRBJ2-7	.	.	CASSVAPRGSYEQYF	TGTGCCAGCAGCGTAGCTCCCAGGGGCTCCTACGAGCAGTACTTC
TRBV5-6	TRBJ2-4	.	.	CASSLYVGGSGYF	TGTGCCAGCAGCTTGTATGTCGGCGGCAGCGGGTACTTC
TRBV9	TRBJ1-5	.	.	CASSVRQPQHF	TGTGCCAGCAGCGTACGTCAGCCCCAGCATTTT
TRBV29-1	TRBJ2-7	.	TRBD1	CSALTTGTGHRGQYF	TGCAGCGCCCTAACCACCGGGACAGGGCACCGGGGGCAGTACTTC
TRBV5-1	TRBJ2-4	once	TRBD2	CASSFRGENIQYF	TGCGCCAGCAGCTTTCGGGGGGAGAACATTCAGTACTTC
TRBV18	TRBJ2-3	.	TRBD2	CASSPRLAGGEGTQYF	TGTGCCAGCTCACCCCGACTAGCGGGAGGTGAGGGTACGCAGTATTTT